The 21 T cell receptor beta chains given below trace back to one sample, sequenced in a study of blood T cell repertoires in COVID-19. The data were produced by immunoSEQ multiplex PCR, yet TCRdb's version contains in-frame clones alone and is incomplete. Of 250,000 to 300,000 clones in the sample, roughly 80% were seen once. The sample consisted of PBMCs or T cells enriched from blood (not recorded which). The receptors were gathered from a man under 40 with acute COVID-19.

The rearrangement uses TRBV7-8 and TRBJ2-1; 9 positions agree with TRBD2. After removal of 5 bases from V and 9 bases from J, the junction contained 11 bases not matched to a gene. Germline loops: CDR1 SGHVS, CDR2 FQNEAQ. This CDR3 is built from 15 residues. The DNA for the CDR3 is TGTGCCAGCAGCCGCGATGGTAGCGGGAGTGGTGAGCAGTTCTTC. It yields the protein CASSRDGSGSGEQFF.

The chain is built from TRBV5-6 and TRBJ2-3; TRBD1 matches at 8 bases. Trimming removed 0 bases from V and 1 base from J; junction bases left unmatched: 4. Germline V gene lookup returns CDR1 SGHDT and CDR2 YYEEEE. The CDR3 consists of 16 residues. Written as DNA, the CDR3 is TGTGCCAGCAGCTTGGGGCAGGGGGCCGGCACAGATACGCAGTATTTT. It translates to CASSLGQGAGTDTQYF. Drawing the rest from reference TRBV5-6 and TRBJ2-3, the complete variable domain is DAGVTQSPTHLIKTRGQQVTLRCSPKSGHDTVSWYQQALGQGPQFIFQYYEEEERQRGNFPDRFSGHQFPNYSSELNVNALLLGDSALYLCASSLGQGAGTDTQYFGPGTRLTVL.

J is TRBJ1-4 and V is TRBV5-1, with D uncertain. In germline, CDR1 is SGHRS, CDR2 YFSETQ. V lost 3 bases and J 0 bases, leaving 9 bases between the germline ends. The CDR3 length is 15 residues. The CDR3 bases are TGCGCCAGCAGCTCAACGACACCAACTAATGAAAAACTGTTTTTT. Amino acid sequence: CASSSTTPTNEKLFF. Filled out from reference TRBV5-1 and TRBJ1-4, the complete variable domain reads KAGVTQTPRYLIKTRGQQVTLSCSPISGHRSVSWYQQTPGQGLQFLFEYFSETQRNKGNFPGRFSGRQFSNSRSEMNVSTLELGDSALYLCASSSTTPTNEKLFFGSGTQLSVL.

The chain couples TRBV24-1 to TRBJ2-1; 9 bases line up with TRBD2. V was pared by 6 bases and J by 4 bases, with 3 bases of the junction left unmatched. The CDR3 has 14 residues. Germline V CDR1 and CDR2: KGHDR, SFDVKD. CDR3 sequence (DNA): TGTGCCACCAGTCTAGCGGGACTATACAATGAGCAGTTCTTC. This gives the protein CATSLAGLYNEQFF.

The table lists this clone with a few counts. The chain uses TRBV14 and TRBJ2-2, with 8 bases fitting TRBD2. This CDR3 is built from 14 residues. Trimming at V came to 3 bases and at J to 14 bases, leaving 11 bases not matched to a gene. The germline V gene has CDR1 SGHDN and CDR2 FVKESK. This chain's CDR3 is CASSQDLAGGPLFF. The CDR3 nucleotides are TGTGCCAGCAGCCAGGACCTAGCGGGCGGTCCCCTGTTTTTT.

The rearrangement uses TRBV7-2 and TRBJ1-6; 8 bases are shared with TRBD1. After removal of 1 base from V and 10 bases from J, the junction contained 6 bases not matched to a gene. This CDR3 spans 15 amino acids. Looked up from germline, CDR1 is SGHTA and CDR2 is FQGNSA. The CDR3 bases are TGTGCCAGCAGCTTAGATCGGACAGGGATATCACCCCTCCACTTT. Translating gives CASSLDRTGISPLHF.

The V and J genes are TRBV7-3 and TRBJ2-3, with D uncertain. V was pared by 0 bases and J by 2 bases, with 6 bases between. The CDR3 length is 14 residues. Looked up from germline, CDR1 is SGHTA and CDR2 is FQGTGA. For the CDR3, the DNA is TGTGCCAGCAGCTTAACCCTTTCCACAGATACGCAGTATTTT. It codes for CASSLTLSTDTQYF.

This clone was observed a handful of times. The J gene is TRBJ2-3, the V gene TRBV6-5; 9 bases are shared with TRBD1. Germline V lookup: CDR1 MNHEY, CDR2 SVGAGI. The length of the CDR3 is 13 residues. Trimming took 5 bases from V and 4 from J; bases not matched to a gene: 1. The CDR3 DNA is TGTGCCAGCAGTCGGGACAGGGCAGATACGCAGTATTTT. Protein sequence: CASSRDRADTQYF.

The chain joins TRBV28 to TRBJ2-5, with TRBD2 identical over 8 bases. Looked up from germline, CDR1 is MDHEN and CDR2 is SYDVKM. V lost 5 bases, J lost 5 bases, and 7 bases stayed unmatched. This CDR3 is built from 14 residues. The CDR3 nucleotides are TGTGCCAGCAGTGTGACTAGCGCGGGGGAGACCCAGTACTTC. This gives the protein CASSVTSAGETQYF.

The chain combines TRBV10-3 with TRBJ2-3, with 7 positions matching TRBD1. Unmatched junction bases numbered 8, after V lost 3 bases and J lost 2 bases. The CDR3 consists of 16 residues. Looked up from germline, CDR1 is ENHRY and CDR2 is SYGVKD. The CDR3 DNA reads as TGTGCCATCAGTGACAGAATCGGGACAGCCACAGATACGCAGTATTTT. It codes for CAISDRIGTATDTQYF.

The chain carries TRBV5-4 and TRBJ1-1; tentative D call: TRBD1 (6 bases). This CDR3 is 14 amino acids long. Germline V gene lookup returns CDR1 SGHNT and CDR2 YYREEE (reference sequence). V was trimmed by 2 bases and J by 1 base, leaving 9 bases between them. The CDR3 DNA follows: TGTGCCAGCAGCTTACAGGGATCGAACACTGAAGCTTTCTTT. Encoded protein: CASSLQGSNTEAFF.

This clone was observed a handful of times. This chain uses TRBV13 with TRBJ1-1; 7 bases fit TRBD1. Losses at the gene ends were 3 bases for V and 11 bases for J; bases not matched to a gene: 6. The CDR3 is 12 amino acids. Germline V gene data show CDR1 as PRHDT and CDR2 as FYEKMQ (reference sequence). The CDR3 DNA reads as TGTGCCAGCAGCTTCAGGGACAGAAATGCTTTCTTT. Amino acids: CASSFRDRNAFF.

The chain employs TRBV19 and TRBJ1-2; the match to TRBD1 covers 8 bases. The CDR3 loop spans 15 amino acids. V was pared by 7 bases and J by 5 bases, with 12 bases of the junction left unmatched. The V gene's germline CDR1 is LNHDA and CDR2 SQIVND (reference sequence). The CDR3 here is CASTTLGRGRYGYTF. Here the CDR3 DNA reads TGTGCCAGTACCACCCTGGGCAGGGGGCGTTATGGCTACACCTTC.

V is TRBV6-1 and J is TRBJ1-2, with D hard to call. The CDR3 loop spans 14 amino acids. The V gene lost 3 bases and the J gene lost 4 bases, with 12 bases spanning the gap. Germline CDR1 reads MNHNS; CDR2 reads SASEGT. Here the CDR3 reads CASSDGVRGYGYTF. CDR3 DNA sequence: TGTGCCAGCAGTGACGGGGTCCGTGGCTATGGCTACACCTTC.

The DNA for the CDR3 is TGTGCCTGGAGTAGGGGCGCAGCTGGCTACACCTTC. It is translated as CAWSRGAAGYTF. This sequence joins TRBV30 and TRBJ1-2; D is perhaps TRBD1 (5 bases). The length of the CDR3 is 12 residues. Germline V gives CDR1 GTSNPN, CDR2 SVGIG (reference sequence). Trimming stripped 2 bases from V and 7 bases from J, with 11 bases between.

This rearrangement joins TRBV11-2 to TRBJ1-1; 10 nucleotides agree with TRBD1. V was clipped by 4 bases and J by 5 bases; unmatched bases: 13. Germline CDR1 reads SGHAT; CDR2 reads FQNNGV. CDR3 length: 17 amino acids. The chain's CDR3 is CASSSPLGGQGRTEAFF. The DNA of the CDR3 is TGTGCCAGCAGCTCACCCCTTGGGGGACAGGGGAGGACTGAAGCTTTCTTT. The full variable domain, completed using reference TRBV11-2 and TRBJ1-1, is EAGVAQSPRYKIIEKRQSVAFWCNPISGHATLYWYQQILGQGPKLLIQFQNNGVVDDSQLPKDRFSAERLKGVDSTLKIQPAKLEDSAVYLCASSSPLGGQGRTEAFFGQGTRLTVV.

V is TRBV13 and J is TRBJ2-7; the match to TRBD2 covers 8 bases. J lost 7 bases, V lost 0 bases, and 5 bases had no gene match. CDR1 is PRHDT, CDR2 FYEKMQ, per germline (reference sequence). The CDR3 is 14 residues long. The CDR3 DNA reads TGTGCCAGCAGCTTAGGACGGGGGGGGCGTGAGCAGTACGTC. Its protein is CASSLGRGGREQYV.

In this sample, this clone turned up a few times. This chain uses TRBV10-2 with TRBJ2-5; D uncertain. Trimming removed 3 bases from V and 4 bases from J, with 9 bases in between. CDR3 length: 13 amino acids. Germline V lookup: CDR1 WSHSY, CDR2 SAAADI. CDR3 in amino acids: CASSEYSIETQYF. For the CDR3, the DNA is TGCGCCAGCAGTGAATATAGCATAGAGACCCAGTACTTC.

The genes are TRBV6-2 or TRBV6-3 and TRBJ2-3, with a possible D match to TRBD1 (5 bases). Germline loops: CDR1 MNHEY, CDR2 SVGEGT. The CDR3 consists of 15 residues. Trimming took 4 bases from V and 1 from J, leaving 12 bases between them. Here the CDR3 DNA reads TGTGCCAGCAGTTTTAGGGGCGGAGGCACAGATACGCAGTATTTT. Translating it yields CASSFRGGGTDTQYF.

The V call is TRBV5-6, the J call TRBJ2-2; D gene ambiguous. The CDR3 sequence is 12 residues long. Germline V CDR1 and CDR2: SGHDT, YYEEEE. The V end was cut by 0 bases, the J end by 7 bases, with 4 bases between. DNA for the CDR3: TGTGCCAGCAGCTTGGCAGGCGGGGAGCTGTTTTTT. Translation gives CASSLAGGELFF. Together with reference TRBV5-6 and TRBJ2-2, the CDR3 gives the full variable domain: DAGVTQSPTHLIKTRGQQVTLRCSPKSGHDTVSWYQQALGQGPQFIFQYYEEEERQRGNFPDRFSGHQFPNYSSELNVNALLLGDSALYLCASSLAGGELFFGEGSRLTVL.

The rearrangement joins TRBV5-6 to TRBJ2-7; TRBD2 matches 8 bases. Germline assignment: CDR1 SGHDT and CDR2 YYEEEE. The CDR3 totals 13 residues. V gave up 4 bases and J gave up 4 bases; unmatched junction bases: 4. CDR3 nucleotide sequence: TGTGCCAGCAGCCCCGGGGGGGGTTACGAGCAGTACGTC. Encoded protein: CASSPGGGYEQYV.